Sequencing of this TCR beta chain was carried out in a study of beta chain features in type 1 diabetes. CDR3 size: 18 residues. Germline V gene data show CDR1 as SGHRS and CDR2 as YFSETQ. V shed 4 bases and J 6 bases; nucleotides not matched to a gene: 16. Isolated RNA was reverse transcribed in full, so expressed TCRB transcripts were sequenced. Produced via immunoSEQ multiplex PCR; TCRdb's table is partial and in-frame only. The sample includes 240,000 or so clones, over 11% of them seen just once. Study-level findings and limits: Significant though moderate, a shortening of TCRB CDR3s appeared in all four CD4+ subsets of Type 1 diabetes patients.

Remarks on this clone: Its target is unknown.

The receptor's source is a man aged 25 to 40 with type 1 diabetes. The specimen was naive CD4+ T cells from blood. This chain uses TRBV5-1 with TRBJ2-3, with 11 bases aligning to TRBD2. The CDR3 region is CASSPEVLAGGWVDTQYF. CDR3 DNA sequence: TGCGCCAGCAGCCCCGAAGTGCTAGCGGGGGGCTGGGTGGATACGCAGTATTTT.